This T cell receptor (beta chain) was profiled in a study of blood T cell dynamics during melanoma immunotherapy. Time point in this sample: week 3, after first cycle of checkpoint inhibitor. Patients with prior systemic cancer treatment, concomitant immunosuppressants, or other active malignancies were excluded. Sequencing used immunoSEQ multiplex PCR; TCRdb keeps in-frame clones, though not all of them. The data hold some 16,000 clones, with less than 95% observed a single time. The receptor was derived from a human donor with melanoma. Sequences were derived from effector memory CD8+ T cells from blood, sampled from a patient treated with checkpoint blockade.

The CDR3: CAIRTANTGELFF. The CDR3 DNA reads TGTGCCATCAGGACAGCGAACACCGGGGAGCTGTTTTTT. The V gene is TRBV10-3, the J gene TRBJ2-2; a possible D gene is TRBD1 (5 bases). The CDR3 loop spans 13 amino acids. CDR1 ENHRY and CDR2 SYGVKD come from the germline V gene. V was pared by 6 bases and J by 0 bases, with 5 bases between.